The 28 T cell receptor beta chains presented below share a single source sample, sequenced in a study of Ad26.COV2.S vaccination and SARS-CoV-2 variants. Only in-frame clones appear in the TCRdb table, and some are missing; sequencing was by immunoSEQ multiplex PCR. The sample contains approximately 450,000 clones, 90% of which appear only once. Sample treatment: around 19 received Ad26.COV2.S at low or high dose, single or two shots; 5 received placebo; per-sample allocation not given. Sampling was done on day 63 after the first vaccine or placebo injection. This material consisted of peripheral blood, taken in a trial of Ad26.COV2.S vaccine versus placebo. The receptors derive from a person aged 18-60 years who received the Ad26.COV2.S COVID-19 vaccine or a placebo.

The sample holds one count of this clone. The rearrangement links TRBV3-1 (or the pseudogene TRBV3-2) to TRBJ2-7; the match to TRBD1 covers 9 bases. Germline V gives CDR1 LGHDT, CDR2 YNNKEL (reference sequence). The CDR3 length is 14 residues. Trimming removed 5 bases from V and 6 bases from J; junction bases left unmatched: 8. Here the CDR3 reads CASSLGQGRSEQYF. CDR3 in DNA: TGTGCCAGCAGCTTGGGACAGGGAAGGAGCGAGCAGTACTTC.

The chain employs TRBV7-2 and TRBJ1-5; D is unresolved. The germline V gene encodes CDR1 SGHTA and CDR2 FQGNSA. V was pared by 5 bases and J by 0 bases, with 8 bases between. The CDR3 is 14 amino acids. The CDR3: CASSPYASNQPQHF. The CDR3 nucleotides are TGTGCCAGCAGCCCCTATGCTAGCAATCAGCCCCAGCATTTT.

The chain recombines TRBV19 with TRBJ1-4; D is unresolved. The CDR3 has 14 residues. Trimming removed 1 base from V and 7 bases from J, with 10 bases in between. Germline-derived CDR1 and CDR2 are LNHDA and SQIVND (reference sequence). The DNA for the CDR3 is TGTGCCAGTAGTATAGGGGGAGCGCGTGAAAAACTGTTTTTT. Translating gives CASSIGGAREKLFF.

The gene calls are TRBV9 and TRBJ2-3; 8 nucleotides match TRBD2. The length of the CDR3 is 15 residues. The ends lost 0 bases at V and 7 bases at J; junction bases unmatched: 7. Germline V gene data show CDR1 as SGDLS and CDR2 as YYNGEE. The CDR3, as DNA: TGTGCCAGCAGCGTAGGGAGCGGGAGTCTAAATACGCAGTATTTT. It specifies CASSVGSGSLNTQYF.

The genes are TRBV27 and TRBJ2-1, with TRBD2 matching 10 bases. Germline V gene sequence: CDR1 MNHEY, CDR2 SMNVEV (reference sequence). This CDR3 region has 12 residues. The V and J ends lost 3 bases and 14 bases, in that order; junction bases with no gene match: 4. CDR3 sequence: CASSFLAGDEFF. The CDR3 DNA sequence: TGTGCCAGCAGTTTCCTAGCGGGAGACGAGTTCTTC.

V and J are TRBV7-9 and TRBJ2-1; the D is unclear. V was cut by 2 bases and J by 10 bases, with 15 bases left in between. Germline CDR1 reads SEHNR; CDR2 reads FQNEAQ (reference sequence). CDR3 length equals 14 residues. CDR3 nucleotides: TGTGCCAGCAGCTTAACTGACTCCTCGGGCGAGCAGTTCTTC. It encodes CASSLTDSSGEQFF.

This clone was seen a few times. The V gene is TRBV27, the J gene TRBJ1-1; no reliable D call. The V gene lost 6 bases and the J gene lost 7 bases, with 15 bases spanning the gap. Per the germline V gene, CDR1 is MNHEY and CDR2 is SMNVEV (reference sequence). This CDR3 is 13 amino acids long. CDR3 in DNA: TGTGCCAGCAGGACCGGGAGGGATGATGAAGCTTTCTTT. Translating gives CASRTGRDDEAFF.

The chain links TRBV19 to TRBJ1-2; D gene uncertain. This CDR3 region has 21 residues. The germline V gene has CDR1 LNHDA and CDR2 SQIVND (reference sequence). V was shortened by 5 bases and J by 6 bases, with 37 bases between the two germline ends. The CDR3 here is CASSSLGVQPTQTDGSDGYTF. CDR3 coding DNA: TGTGCCAGTAGTTCCCTGGGAGTACAACCTACACAGACCGATGGAAGCGATGGCTACACCTTC.

The genes are TRBV10-1 and TRBJ1-1; D unclear. Germline V gene data show CDR1 as WNHNN and CDR2 as SYGVQD (reference sequence). This CDR3 comprises 13 residues. V lost 3 bases and J lost 1, with 6 bases in between. CDR3 DNA: TGCGCCAGCAGTGACGGGCAGAACACTGAAGCTTTCTTT. This codes for CASSDGQNTEAFF.

V and J are TRBV6-5 and TRBJ2-7; 8 positions match TRBD2. In germline, CDR1 is MNHEY, CDR2 SVGAGI. The ends lost 0 bases at V and 4 bases at J; junction bases unmatched: 5. There are 15 residues in the CDR3. CDR3 protein: CASSYSTSGLYEQYF. The DNA of the CDR3 is TGTGCCAGCAGTTACTCAACTAGCGGCCTTTACGAGCAGTACTTC.

V gene TRBV5-1 combines with J gene TRBJ2-3; 8 bases fit TRBD1. The CDR3 is 17 residues long. Germline V gives CDR1 SGHRS, CDR2 YFSETQ. J lost 5 bases, V lost 4 bases, and 15 bases had no gene match. In DNA, the CDR3 is TGCGCCAGCAGCGTACGTACCGGGACAGGTAAAATAGATACGCAGTATTTT. This gives the protein CASSVRTGTGKIDTQYF.

The chain is built from TRBV4-1 and TRBJ1-2; perhaps TRBD1 as D (6 bases). Trimming cost V 1 base and J 8 bases, with 17 bases left between them. Germline V CDR1 and CDR2: MGHRA, YSYEKL. The CDR3 spans 15 residues. The CDR3 region is CASSQGFGQFWGYTF. In nucleotides, the CDR3 is TGCGCCAGCAGCCAAGGATTTGGACAGTTTTGGGGCTACACCTTC.

The chain joins TRBV19 to TRBJ2-1; TRBD1 matches 7 bases. The CDR3 has 13 residues. The V gene's germline CDR1 is LNHDA and CDR2 SQIVND (reference sequence). With V trimmed by 8 bases and J by 5 bases, 6 bases remained unmatched. This CDR3 reads CASGQVVDNEQFF. The DNA for the CDR3 is TGTGCCAGTGGACAGGTGGTTGACAATGAGCAGTTCTTC.

J is TRBJ2-1 and V is TRBV6-2 or TRBV6-3; perhaps TRBD2 as D (5 bases). This CDR3 is built from 16 residues. The ends were cut back, 6 bases at V and 9 bases at J, with 24 bases in the middle. Germline values: CDR1 MNHEY, CDR2 SVGEGT. The CDR3 reads CASSRPGSESMGEQFF. CDR3 DNA sequence: TGTGCCAGCAGCCGCCCCGGTAGCGAGAGTATGGGTGAGCAGTTCTTC.

V gene TRBV19 combines with J gene TRBJ1-5; 8 positions match TRBD1. This CDR3 region has 14 residues. The V segment lost 0 bases and the J segment 6 bases; nucleotides outside the gene matches: 1. Looked up from germline, CDR1 is LNHDA and CDR2 is SQIVND (reference sequence). CDR3 sequence (DNA): TGTGCCAGTAGTATAGACAGGGGGCTTCAGCCCCAGCATTTT. This translates into CASSIDRGLQPQHF.

This clone came up once. The chain links TRBV18 to TRBJ1-1, with 10 bases fitting TRBD1. The V segment lost 1 base and the J segment 11 bases; nucleotides outside the gene matches: 4. CDR3 length equals 13 residues. CDR1 KGHSH and CDR2 LQKENI come from the germline V gene. CDR3 DNA sequence: TGTGCCAGCTCACCACGGGACAGGGGCTCGGCTTTCTTT. This encodes CASSPRDRGSAFF. The variable domain in full, completed from reference TRBV18 and TRBJ1-1, reads NAGVMQNPRHLVRRRGQEARLRCSPMKGHSHVYWYRQLPEEGLKFMVYLQKENIIDESGMPKERFSAEFPKEGPSILRIQQVVRGDSAAYFCASSPRDRGSAFFGQGTRLTVV.

This clone has a handful of counts. CDR3 DNA sequence: TGCGCCAGCAGTGAGTCGGGGAGCGGCTACAATGAGCAGTTCTTC. Protein product: CASSESGSGYNEQFF. This chain connects TRBV10-1 to TRBJ2-1; D possibly corresponds to TRBD2 (5 bases). CDR1 is WNHNN and CDR2 is SYGVQD in the germline V gene (reference sequence). The CDR3 has 15 residues. V lost 0 bases, J lost 3 bases, and 9 bases lay in between.

V is TRBV7-8 and J is TRBJ2-2; D is possibly TRBD2 (6 bases). Germline V gene data show CDR1 as SGHVS and CDR2 as FQNEAQ. The V end lost 4 bases, the J end lost 4 bases, and 22 bases lay between the germline ends. There are 18 residues in the CDR3. The CDR3 nucleotides are TGTGCCAGCAGCTGGGGACTTTTAAGCGGATTGCCCACCGGGGAGCTGTTTTTT. Protein sequence: CASSWGLLSGLPTGELFF.

The CDR3 loop reads CASSQGVSADTQYF. DNA for the CDR3: TGTGCCAGCAGTCAGGGGGTATCGGCAGATACGCAGTATTTT. The chain links TRBV6-2 or TRBV6-3 to TRBJ2-3; 7 nucleotides line up with TRBD1. This CDR3 has 14 residues. Germline loops: CDR1 MNHEY, CDR2 SVGEGT. Germline trimming cut 5 bases from V and 4 bases from J; bases unmatched to any gene: 6.

The chain links TRBV4-1 to TRBJ2-7; tentatively, D is TRBD2 (5 bases). V lost 2 bases to trimming and J lost 5 bases, with 16 bases between them. CDR1 is MGHRA and CDR2 is YSYEKL in the germline V gene. The CDR3 loop spans 15 amino acids. The chain's CDR3 is CASSQSPTLRDEQYF. The DNA of the CDR3 is TGCGCCAGCAGCCAATCCCCCACCTTGAGGGACGAGCAGTACTTC.

The CDR3, as DNA: TGCGCCAGCAGCTTTGGTTCTGGGGCCAACGTCCTGACTTTC. Translating gives CASSFGSGANVLTF. The rearrangement joins TRBV5-1 to TRBJ2-6; no clear D gene. The V and J ends lost 2 bases and 1 base respectively, with 4 bases between them. Looked up from germline, CDR1 is SGHRS and CDR2 is YFSETQ. CDR3 length equals 14 residues.

V usage is TRBV7-2 and J usage is TRBJ2-5; D not resolved. Germline V lookup: CDR1 SGHTA, CDR2 FQGNSA. With 1 base removed from V and 0 bases from J, the gap between germline ends came to 6 bases. The CDR3 has 14 amino acids. The DNA of the CDR3 is TGTGCCAGCAGCTTAGTGCTGAACCAAGAGACCCAGTACTTC. Its translation: CASSLVLNQETQYF. Complete variable domain (other parts from reference TRBV7-2 and TRBJ2-5): GAGVSQSPSNKVTEKGKDVELRCDPISGHTALYWYRQSLGQGLEFLIYFQGNSAPDKSGLPSDRFSAERTGGSVSTLTIQRTQQEDSAVYLCASSLVLNQETQYFGPGTRLLVL.

J is TRBJ2-2 and V is TRBV5-6; no definite D call. Germline V gene sequence: CDR1 SGHDT, CDR2 YYEEEE. Trimming removed 5 bases from V and 6 bases from J, with 23 bases in between. This CDR3 is built from 17 residues. The CDR3 here is CASSRIVVPARPGELFF. The DNA for the CDR3 is TGTGCCAGCAGTCGTATTGTCGTACCAGCTCGACCCGGGGAGCTGTTTTTT.

This rearrangement joins TRBV20-1 to TRBJ1-5; D gene unclear. The CDR3 spans 15 residues. The V gene lost 3 bases and the J gene lost 0 bases, with 12 bases spanning the gap. Germline V gene data show CDR1 as DFQATT and CDR2 as SNEGSKA (reference sequence). For the CDR3, the DNA is TGCAGTGCTAGTCCGGGCAGCTATAGCAATCAGCCCCAGCATTTT. Protein: CSASPGSYSNQPQHF.

The chain has TRBV19 and TRBJ1-1; no clear D. The V end was cut by 1 base, the J end by 4 bases, with 7 bases between. The CDR3 is 13 amino acids. The germline V gene has CDR1 LNHDA and CDR2 SQIVND (reference sequence). Here the CDR3 DNA reads TGTGCCAGTAGTATAGTACCCCGCACTGAAGCTTTCTTT. Its translation: CASSIVPRTEAFF.

The rearrangement links TRBV4-3 to TRBJ2-5; 7 bases fit TRBD1. The germline CDR1 and CDR2 sequences are LGHNA and YSLEER. CDR3 size: 16 residues. J gave up 5 bases and V 0 bases, and 9 bases lay outside the gene matches. CDR3 DNA: TGCGCCAGCAGCCAAGATCGTAGGGGGCAAAGGGAGACCCAGTACTTC. Amino acids: CASSQDRRGQRETQYF.

The gene calls are TRBV7-3 and TRBJ2-3; D unclear. The CDR3 loop spans 13 amino acids. The ends were cut back, 5 bases at V and 6 bases at J, with 12 bases in the middle. Germline loops: CDR1 SGHTA, CDR2 FQGTGA. The CDR3 reads CASSPRTTDTQYF. CDR3 coding DNA: TGTGCCAGCAGCCCGCGGACGACCGATACGCAGTATTTT.

In nucleotides, the CDR3 is TGTGCCAGCAGCCACTGGGGTGGCAAAAACATTCAGTACTTC. It yields the protein CASSHWGGKNIQYF. The chain combines TRBV5-8 with TRBJ2-4; D unresolved. Germline V gives CDR1 SGHTS, CDR2 YDEGEE. The CDR3 is made up of 14 amino acids. V was trimmed by 4 bases and J by 3 bases, leaving 11 bases between them. The full variable domain, rest sourced from reference TRBV5-8 and TRBJ2-4, is EAGVTQSPTHLIKTRGQQATLRCSPISGHTSVYWYQQALGLGLQFLLWYDEGEERNRGNFPPRFSGRQFPNYSSELNVNALELEDSALYLCASSHWGGKNIQYFGAGTRLSVL.